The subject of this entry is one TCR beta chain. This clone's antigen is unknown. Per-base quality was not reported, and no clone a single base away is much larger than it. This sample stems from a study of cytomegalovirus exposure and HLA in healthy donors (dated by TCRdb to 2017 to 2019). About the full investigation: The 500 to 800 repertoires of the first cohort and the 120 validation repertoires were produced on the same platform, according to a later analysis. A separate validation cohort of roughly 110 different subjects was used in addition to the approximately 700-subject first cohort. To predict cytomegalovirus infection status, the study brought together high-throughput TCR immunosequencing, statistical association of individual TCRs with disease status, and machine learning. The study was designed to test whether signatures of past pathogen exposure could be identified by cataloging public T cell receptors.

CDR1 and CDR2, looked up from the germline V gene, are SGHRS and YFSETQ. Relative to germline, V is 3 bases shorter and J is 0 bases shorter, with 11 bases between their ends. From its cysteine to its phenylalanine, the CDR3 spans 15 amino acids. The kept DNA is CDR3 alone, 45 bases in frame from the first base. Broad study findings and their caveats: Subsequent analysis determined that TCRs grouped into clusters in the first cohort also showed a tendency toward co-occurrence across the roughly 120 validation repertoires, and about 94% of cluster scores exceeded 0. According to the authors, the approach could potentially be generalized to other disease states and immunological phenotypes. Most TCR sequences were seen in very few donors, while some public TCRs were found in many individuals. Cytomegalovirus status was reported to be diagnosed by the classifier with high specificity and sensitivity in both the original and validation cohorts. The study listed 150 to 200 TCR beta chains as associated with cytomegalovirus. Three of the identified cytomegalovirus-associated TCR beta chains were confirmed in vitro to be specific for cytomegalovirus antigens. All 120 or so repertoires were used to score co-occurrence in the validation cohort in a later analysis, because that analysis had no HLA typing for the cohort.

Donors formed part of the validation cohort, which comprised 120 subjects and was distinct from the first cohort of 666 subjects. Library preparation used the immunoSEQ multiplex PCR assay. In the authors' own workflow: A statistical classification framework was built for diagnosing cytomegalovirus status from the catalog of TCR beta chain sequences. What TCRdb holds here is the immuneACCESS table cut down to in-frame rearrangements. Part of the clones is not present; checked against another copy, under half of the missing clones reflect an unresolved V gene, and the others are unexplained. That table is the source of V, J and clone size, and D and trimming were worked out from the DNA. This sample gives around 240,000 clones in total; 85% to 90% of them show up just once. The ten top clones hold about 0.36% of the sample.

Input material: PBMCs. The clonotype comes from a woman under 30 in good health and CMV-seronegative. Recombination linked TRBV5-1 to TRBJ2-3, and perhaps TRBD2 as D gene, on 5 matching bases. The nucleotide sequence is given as TGCGCCAGCAGCTCCGCGGGTCGTAGCACAGATACGCAGTATTTT. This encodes CASSSAGRSTDTQYF.